Listed here are 19 T cell receptor beta chains from one sample, sequenced in a study of blood T cell repertoires in COVID-19. Measured with immunoSEQ multiplex PCR; TCRdb has only the in-frame clones, and not every one. This table has hundreds of thousands of clones, about 90% appearing once. The sample taken for sequencing was PBMCs or T cells enriched from blood (not recorded which). Source of these receptors: a man in his forties in a cohort exposed to, infected with or recovered from COVID-19 (not recorded which).

V usage is TRBV7-2 and J usage is TRBJ1-1, with D possibly being TRBD1 (6 bases). CDR1 is SGHTA and CDR2 is FQGNSA in the germline V gene. The CDR3 is made up of 14 amino acids. Trimming removed 5 bases at V and 5 bases at J, with 15 bases between. The CDR3 region has the DNA TGTGCCAGCAGCCTGATGCAGGGGAATACTGAAGCTTTCTTT. Amino acids: CASSLMQGNTEAFF.

The rearrangement joins TRBV9 to TRBJ1-6; D is possibly TRBD1 (6 bases). V was cut by 0 bases and J by 11 bases, with 12 bases left in between. This CDR3 region has 14 residues. CDR1 is SGDLS and CDR2 is YYNGEE in the germline V gene. The CDR3: CASSVGGLDPPLHF. DNA for the CDR3: TGTGCCAGCAGCGTAGGGGGGCTCGATCCACCCCTCCACTTT.

The rearrangement links TRBV19 to TRBJ1-3, with a tentative D call TRBD1 (6 bases). The CDR3 runs 17 residues. Trimming removed 6 bases at V and 0 bases at J, with 18 bases between. Per the germline V gene, CDR1 is LNHDA and CDR2 is SQIVND (reference sequence). The CDR3 here is CASRRGGLFSSGNTIYF. Here the CDR3 DNA reads TGTGCCAGTAGACGGGGGGGCCTCTTCTCCTCTGGAAACACCATATATTTT. Supplemented by reference TRBV19 and TRBJ1-3, the full variable domain reads DGGITQSPKYLFRKEGQNVTLSCEQNLNHDAMYWYRQDPGQGLRLIYYSQIVNDFQKGDIAEGYSVSREKKESFPLTVTSAQKNPTAFYLCASRRGGLFSSGNTIYFGEGSWLTVV.

CDR3 nucleotides: TGTGCCAGCTCACCCGGCCCGGGACTAGCGGTCTACGAGCAGTACTTC. It is translated as CASSPGPGLAVYEQYF. V is TRBV18 and J is TRBJ2-7; the match to TRBD2 covers 11 bases. CDR1 and CDR2 from the germline V gene are KGHSH and LQKENI. The CDR3 is 16 residues long. V dropped 3 bases and J dropped 3; count of bases not matched to a gene: 7.

The J gene is TRBJ2-1, the V gene TRBV28, with 9 bases that match TRBD2. The CDR3 runs to 14 residues. Germline V CDR1 and CDR2: MDHEN, SYDVKM. After removal of 6 bases from V and 6 bases from J, the junction contained 6 bases not matched to a gene. The CDR3, as DNA: TGTGCCAGCAGCCAAGGACTAGCGTTCAATGAGCAGTTCTTC. Its protein is CASSQGLAFNEQFF. Full variable domain (outside the CDR3, taken from reference TRBV28 and TRBJ2-1): DVKVTQSSRYLVKRTGEKVFLECVQDMDHENMFWYRQDPGLGLRLIYFSYDVKMKEKGDIPEGYSVSREKKERFSLILESASTNQTSMYLCASSQGLAFNEQFFGPGTRLTVL.

This chain connects TRBV7-8 to TRBJ2-1; 8 nucleotides match TRBD2. Germline CDR1 reads SGHVS; CDR2 reads FQNEAQ. The CDR3 has 15 amino acids. Trimming at V came to 0 bases and at J to 8 bases, leaving 6 bases not matched to a gene. The CDR3 DNA is TGTGCCAGCAGCTTAGCCAGCGGGAGTATGTATGAGCAGTTCTTC. This sequence encodes CASSLASGSMYEQFF.

This sequence joins TRBV18 and TRBJ2-3; TRBD2 matches 10 bases. J was trimmed by 4 bases and V by 3 bases; bases with no gene match: 7. This CDR3 region has 16 residues. Germline-derived CDR1 and CDR2 are KGHSH and LQKENI. The CDR3 DNA reads TGTGCCAGCTCACCTCGAGGAGCGGGAGGGTCAGATACGCAGTATTTT. It encodes CASSPRGAGGSDTQYF.

The chain joins TRBV5-8 to TRBJ2-6, with TRBD2 matching over 8 bases. This CDR3 is built from 16 residues. The V gene's germline CDR1 is SGHTS and CDR2 YDEGEE. Germline trimming cut 7 bases from V and 0 bases from J; bases unmatched to any gene: 6. The CDR3 protein is CASGREGISGANVLTF. The CDR3 coding sequence is TGTGCCAGCGGACGGGAGGGGATCTCTGGGGCCAACGTCCTGACTTTC.

V gene TRBV4-2 combines with J gene TRBJ2-7, with 7 nucleotides matching TRBD2. The germline gives CDR1 LGHNA, CDR2 YNFKEQ. This CDR3 has 13 residues. Trimming at V came to 5 bases and at J to 5 bases, leaving 6 bases not matched to a gene. CDR3 region: CASSGGGRNEQYF. CDR3 DNA sequence: TGTGCCAGCAGCGGGGGGGGACGGAACGAGCAGTACTTC.

The V gene is TRBV11-2, the J gene TRBJ2-7; 9 bases agree with TRBD1. The CDR3 runs 17 residues. The junction had 10 bases not matched to a gene; V was cut back by 1 base and J by 3 bases. Germline loops: CDR1 SGHAT, CDR2 FQNNGV. The CDR3 DNA reads TGTGCCAGCAGCTTAGTGTCCGGGACAGGGAGCAACTACGAGCAGTACTTC. Protein product: CASSLVSGTGSNYEQYF.

The sample holds one count of this clone. The chain has TRBV7-3 and TRBJ2-3; 8 positions match TRBD2. CDR3 length equals 15 residues. The V gene end was trimmed by 6 bases and the J gene end by 6 bases; junction bases not matched to a gene: 11. The germline V gene has CDR1 SGHTA and CDR2 FQGTGA. CDR3: CASSPASGRLDTQYF. CDR3 bases: TGTGCCAGCAGTCCGGCCAGCGGGAGACTGGATACGCAGTATTTT.

The chain combines TRBV6-5 with TRBJ1-5, with 7 bases aligning to TRBD1. Germline V gives CDR1 MNHEY, CDR2 SVGAGI. J gave up 10 bases and V 5 bases, and 8 bases lay outside the gene matches. This CDR3 is 13 amino acids long. The CDR3 region is CASSPQGNIPQHF. In DNA, the CDR3 is TGTGCCAGCAGTCCACAGGGGAATATACCCCAGCATTTT.

The gene calls are TRBV5-4 and TRBJ2-3, with 12 bases matching TRBD2. The germline V gene encodes CDR1 SGHNT and CDR2 YYREEE (reference sequence). V was pared by 2 bases and J by 1 base, with 2 bases of the junction left unmatched. CDR3 length equals 16 residues. CDR3 protein: CASSFGLAGRTDTQYF. CDR3 coding DNA: TGTGCCAGCAGCTTTGGACTAGCGGGGCGCACAGATACGCAGTATTTT.

Written as DNA, the CDR3 is TGTGCCAGCAGACCGAGTCGCCCTGGCTACACCTTC. Its translation: CASRPSRPGYTF. J is TRBJ1-2 and V is TRBV6-5; D uncertain. Trimming took 6 bases from V and 7 from J, leaving 12 bases between them. Germline-derived CDR1 and CDR2 are MNHEY and SVGAGI. CDR3 length equals 12 residues.

The V call is TRBV28, the J call TRBJ1-6; possible D gene TRBD1, 6 bases. The CDR3 loop spans 14 amino acids. V lost 6 bases and J 10 bases, leaving 16 bases between the germline ends. CDR1 and CDR2 from the germline V gene are MDHEN and SYDVKM. The CDR3 DNA reads TGTGCCAGCAGCTCAGGACAGCTAGGATCACCCCTCCACTTT. This sequence encodes CASSSGQLGSPLHF. Complete variable domain (other parts from reference TRBV28 and TRBJ1-6): DVKVTQSSRYLVKRTGEKVFLECVQDMDHENMFWYRQDPGLGLRLIYFSYDVKMKEKGDIPEGYSVSREKKERFSLILESASTNQTSMYLCASSSGQLGSPLHFGNGTRLTVT.

This sequence joins TRBV29-1 and TRBJ2-5; a possible D gene is TRBD2 (6 bases). The CDR3 runs to 12 residues. Germline V gene data show CDR1 as SQVTM and CDR2 as ANQGSEA. The CDR3 is CSGGRRQETQYF. In nucleotides, the CDR3 is TGCAGTGGTGGGAGGCGTCAAGAGACCCAGTACTTC.

This chain uses TRBV5-1 with TRBJ1-1; TRBD1 matches 8 bases. Losses at the gene ends were 4 bases for V and 1 base for J; bases not matched to a gene: 6. Germline CDR1 and CDR2: SGHRS and YFSETQ. The CDR3 extends over 15 amino acids. The CDR3 coding sequence is TGCGCCAGCAGCAGGGGACAGGACCAGAACACTGAAGCTTTCTTT. This encodes CASSRGQDQNTEAFF. Drawing the rest from reference TRBV5-1 and TRBJ1-1, the complete variable domain is KAGVTQTPRYLIKTRGQQVTLSCSPISGHRSVSWYQQTPGQGLQFLFEYFSETQRNKGNFPGRFSGRQFSNSRSEMNVSTLELGDSALYLCASSRGQDQNTEAFFGQGTRLTVV.

The chain combines TRBV11-2 with TRBJ2-1; 7 nucleotides align to TRBD2. This CDR3 spans 16 amino acids. Germline V gene lookup returns CDR1 SGHAT and CDR2 FQNNGV. The V gene end was trimmed by 1 base and the J gene end by 3 bases; junction bases not matched to a gene: 6. The CDR3 is CASSLVATSRYNEQFF. CDR3 sequence (DNA): TGTGCCAGCAGCTTAGTGGCGACTAGCCGCTACAATGAGCAGTTCTTC.

This chain's CDR3 is CASKDRASYEQYF. In DNA form, the CDR3 reads TGTGCCAGTAAAGACAGGGCGAGTTACGAGCAGTACTTC. The chain employs TRBV6-5 and TRBJ2-7, with TRBD1 identical over 7 bases. The length of the CDR3 is 13 residues. V gave up 9 bases and J gave up 4 bases; unmatched junction bases: 9. The germline V gene has CDR1 MNHEY and CDR2 SVGAGI.